This passage covers 16 T cell receptor beta chains from one sample sequenced in a study of CD8 T cells in Susac syndrome (dated by TCRdb to about 2019). Library construction relied on the immunoSEQ multiplex PCR assay. RNA was extracted using the RNeasy kit, and roughly 0.5 to 1 microgram was reverse transcribed with random hexamers. In TCRdb, the public reads were trimmed at Q25 with fastp and aligned with MiXCR, with productive beta chains retained. A single entry per CDR3 protein holds the most common genes and DNA from its merged rows. The sample table records tens of thousands of distinct CDR3 sequences; 93% of these occur just once. Clones ranked in the top ten supply around 0.15% of the sample. The sample comprised CD4+ T cells from PBMCs. Receptor source: a human donor with Susac syndrome.

This chain joins TRBV12-3 or TRBV12-4 and TRBJ1-5, with D unclear. Between the trimmed V and J ends, which lost 4 bases and 4 bases, there was a span of 14 bases. The CDR3 contains 15 residues. The CDR3 spells CASSSMSQGNQPQHF. The CDR3 DNA follows: TGTGCCAGCAGTTCCATGTCTCAAGGGAATCAGCCCCAGCATTTT.

The CDR3 region is CATSRQGGSYNEQFF. The CDR3 coding sequence is TGTGCCACCAGCAGACAGGGGGGGTCCTACAATGAGCAGTTCTTC. The J gene is TRBJ2-1, the V gene TRBV15, with D perhaps being TRBD1 or TRBD2 (7 bases each). The CDR3 is made up of 15 amino acids. V was clipped by 2 bases and J by 1 base, with 9 bases between them. Per the germline V gene, CDR1 is LNHNV and CDR2 is YYDKDF (reference sequence).

The chain uses TRBV12-3 or TRBV12-4 and TRBJ1-3, with D unclear. This CDR3 spans 14 amino acids. Trimming took off 6 bases at V and 2 bases at J, with 11 bases between the two ends. As DNA, the CDR3 is TGTGCCAGCAGCCTCGATCAGGCTGGAAACACCATATATTTT. This translates into CASSLDQAGNTIYF.

This clonotype was seen just once. This sequence joins TRBV11-3 and TRBJ1-1, with TRBD1 as a possible D gene (6 bases). Germline values: CDR1 SGHNT, CDR2 YENEEA. This CDR3 has 14 amino acids. V gave up 1 base and J gave up 2 bases, with 8 bases separating them. CDR3 amino acids: CASSLVGGNTEAFF. CDR3 bases: TGTGCCAGCAGCTTAGTAGGGGGAAACACTGAAGCTTTCTTT.

The genes are TRBV30 and TRBJ2-4; 13 bases line up with TRBD2. The ends lost 5 bases at V and 0 bases at J; junction bases unmatched: 10. Germline CDR1 is GTSNPN and CDR2 is SVGIG (reference sequence). CDR3 length: 18 residues. The CDR3 spells CAWAGTSGVPLAKNIQYF. CDR3 bases: TGTGCCTGGGCCGGGACTAGCGGGGTCCCCCTAGCCAAAAACATTCAGTACTTC.

The chain has TRBV7-2 and TRBJ1-1; unclear D gene. V lost 7 bases and J 2 bases, leaving 14 bases between the germline ends. The V gene's germline CDR1 is SGHTA and CDR2 FQGNSA. The CDR3 sequence is 14 residues long. The CDR3 region is CASILGRVNTEAFF. In nucleotides, the CDR3 is TGTGCCAGCATCTTGGGAAGGGTTAACACTGAAGCTTTCTTT.

The V call is TRBV18, the J call TRBJ2-3; maybe TRBD2 (5 bases). Trimming removed 3 bases from V and 5 bases from J, with 9 bases in between. CDR3 length: 13 amino acids. Germline V CDR1 and CDR2: KGHSH, LQKENI. CDR3 sequence (DNA): TGTGCCAGCTCACCGGACTTCTTAGATACGCAGTATTTT. Its protein product is CASSPDFLDTQYF.

This clonotype was seen only once. The rearrangement uses TRBV5-1 and TRBJ2-1; 15 bases are a match to TRBD2. Germline loops: CDR1 SGHRS, CDR2 YFSETQ. This CDR3 has 17 residues. Unmatched junction bases numbered 6, after V lost 3 bases and J lost 5 bases. The CDR3 is CASSYGTSGGPDNEQFF. The CDR3 coding sequence is TGCGCCAGCAGCTACGGGACTAGCGGGGGGCCCGACAATGAGCAGTTCTTC.

The chain joins TRBV7-2 to TRBJ2-1; a possible D gene is TRBD1 (6 bases). V was clipped by 5 bases and J by 6 bases, with 14 bases between them. The CDR3 consists of 14 residues. CDR1 is SGHTA, CDR2 FQGNSA, per germline. CDR3 protein: CASSRRTVSNEQFF. The CDR3, as DNA: TGTGCCAGCAGCCGACGGACAGTGTCCAATGAGCAGTTCTTC.

The rearrangement uses TRBV20-1 and TRBJ1-2; tentatively, D is TRBD1 (5 bases). Between the trimmed V and J ends, which lost 0 bases and 2 bases, there was a span of 13 bases. The germline V gene has CDR1 DFQATT and CDR2 SNEGSKA (reference sequence). The CDR3 spans 15 residues. The CDR3 DNA is TGCAGTGCTAGAGATTCGACAGACCAAAACTATGGCTACACCTTC. Translation: CSARDSTDQNYGYTF.

The V call is TRBV6-4, the J call TRBJ2-1; TRBD2 matches 11 bases. Germline-derived CDR1 and CDR2 are MRHNA and SNTAGT. This CDR3 has 15 amino acids. Trimming at V came to 0 bases and at J to 6 bases, leaving 1 base not matched to a gene. The DNA of the CDR3 is TGTGCCAGCAGTGACTCTAGCGGGGGGGCCAATGAGCAGTTCTTC. Amino acids: CASSDSSGGANEQFF.

This sequence joins TRBV7-2 and TRBJ2-7, with D hard to call. Deletions cut 1 base from V and 6 bases from J, with 7 bases between. The CDR3 has 12 amino acids. The germline V gene encodes CDR1 SGHTA and CDR2 FQGNSA. The chain's CDR3 is CASSLEWSEQYF. For the CDR3, the DNA is TGTGCCAGCAGCTTAGAATGGAGCGAGCAGTACTTC.

The CDR3 nucleotides are TGCAGTGCTAGTCCAGGGAGGGGCTCTGGGGCCAACGTCCTGACTTTC. This translates into CSASPGRGSGANVLTF. The chain is built from TRBV20-1 and TRBJ2-6; 7 bases align to TRBD2. CDR3 length: 16 residues. V trimming: 3 bases; J trimming: 0 bases; junction bases outside the gene matches: 5. The germline gives CDR1 DFQATT, CDR2 SNEGSKA (reference sequence).

The V and J genes are TRBV25-1 and TRBJ1-6; D might be TRBD1 (5 bases). Per germline, CDR1 MGHDK and CDR2 SYGVNS. The CDR3 runs 13 residues. Trimming left V 5 bases short and J 13 bases short, with 15 bases between. The CDR3 reads CASSYPGRSPLHF. CDR3 coding DNA: TGTGCCAGCAGTTACCCGGGACGCTCGCCCCTCCACTTT. The whole variable domain, remainder taken from reference TRBV25-1 and TRBJ1-6, is EADIYQTPRYLVIGTGKKITLECSQTMGHDKMYWYQQDPGMELHLIHYSYGVNSTEKGDLSSESTVSRIRTEHFPLTLESARPSHTSQYLCASSYPGRSPLHFGNGTRLTVT.

This chain links TRBV7-8 with TRBJ1-5, with D perhaps matching TRBD1 (5 bases). V lost 5 bases, J lost 4 bases, and 15 bases lay in between. The germline CDR1 and CDR2 sequences are SGHVS and FQNEAQ. This CDR3 is built from 15 residues. The CDR3 DNA follows: TGTGCCAGCAGCGCGAGTTGGGGGGGGAATCAGCCCCAGCATTTT. This codes for CASSASWGGNQPQHF.

The chain is built from TRBV14 and TRBJ2-7; D unclear. Trimming cost V 5 bases and J 0 bases, with 14 bases left between them. The germline gives CDR1 SGHDN, CDR2 FVKESK. This CDR3 comprises 15 residues. The CDR3 sequence is CASSSIVGISYEQYF. In DNA form, the CDR3 reads TGTGCCAGCAGCTCGATCGTTGGGATCTCCTACGAGCAGTACTTC.